A selection of T cell receptor beta chains follows, all from one sample in a study of T cell responses to AZD1222 COVID-19 vaccine. Repertoires were generated with immunoSEQ multiplex PCR, while TCRdb's copy carries only in-frame clones and drops some. The table includes 140,000 to 150,000 clones, 75% to 90% detected once. Specimen: peripheral blood, collected on day 0 of AZD1222 vaccination. These receptors all come from an adult in good health. The CDR3 runs from the conserved cysteine through the conserved F or W. D genes are given only for firm matches. Clone sizes are given selectively: once, few, many, or a class where the clone is expanded.

>TRBJ1-5|TRBV6-5|.|.
CASRSGGGQPQHF
TGTGCCAGCAGGTCGGGGGGTGGACAGCCCCAGCATTTT
>TRBJ2-1|TRBV27|TRBD1|.
CASSWKGAETNEQFF
TGTGCCAGCAGTTGGAAGGGGGCGGAGACCAATGAGCAGTTCTTC
>TRBJ1-5|TRBV3-1/TRBV3-2|.|.
CASSQGEGMPQHF
TGTGCCAGCAGCCAAGGGGAGGGGATGCCCCAGCATTTT
>TRBJ2-1|TRBV28|TRBD2|.
CASSLSRSGRSNSYNEQFF
TGTGCCAGCAGTTTATCTCGTAGCGGGAGGTCTAACTCCTACAATGAGCAGTTCTTC
>TRBJ2-2|TRBV7-8|TRBD2|.
CASSLDPTSGISYTGELFF
TGTGCCAGCAGCTTAGATCCTACTAGCGGGATTTCGTACACCGGGGAGCTGTTTTTT
>TRBJ2-1|TRBV6-2/TRBV6-3|.|.
CASSLTRLRSYNEQFF
TGTGCCAGCAGCTTGACTAGACTGAGATCCTACAATGAGCAGTTCTTC
>TRBJ1-4|TRBV5-4|TRBD1|.
CASSWRQGGNEKLFF
TGTGCCAGCAGCTGGAGACAGGGGGGGAATGAAAAACTGTTTTTT
>TRBJ2-1|TRBV6-5|.|once
CASSYLGNEQFF
TGTGCCAGCAGTTACTTGGGGAATGAGCAGTTCTTC
>TRBJ1-1|TRBV6-5|.|.
CATQTGNTEAFF
TGTGCCACCCAGACAGGGAACACTGAAGCTTTCTTT
>TRBJ2-1|TRBV4-1|TRBD2|.
CASSLWGLAGNNNEQFF
TGCGCCAGCAGCCTTTGGGGACTAGCGGGGAACAACAATGAGCAGTTCTTC
>TRBJ1-1|TRBV6-5|.|.
CASTRGLAEAFF
TGTGCCAGCACCCGGGGTCTCGCTGAAGCTTTCTTT
>TRBJ1-1|TRBV6-5|TRBD1|.
CASHQPTGGNTEAFF
TGTGCCAGTCACCAACCCACAGGGGGGAACACTGAAGCTTTCTTT
>TRBJ1-2|TRBV9|.|.
CASSVWAAYNYGYTF
TGTGCCAGCAGCGTATGGGCGGCCTATAACTATGGCTACACCTTC
>TRBJ1-1|TRBV19|.|once
CASSRGRKNTEAFF
TGTGCCAGTAGCAGAGGACGGAAGAACACTGAAGCTTTCTTT
>TRBJ1-4|TRBV7-6|.|.
CASSLGDLRANEKLFF
TGTGCCAGCAGCTTGGGGGACCTCCGGGCTAATGAAAAACTGTTTTTT
>TRBJ2-7|TRBV18|TRBD1|once
CASSQGQTYEQYF
TGTGCCAGCTCGCAGGGACAGACCTACGAGCAGTACTTC
>TRBJ1-2|TRBV6-5|.|.
CASSPQTSNYGYTF
TGTGCCAGCAGCCCACAAACGAGCAATTATGGCTACACCTTC
>TRBJ2-3|TRBV4-1|.|.
CASSLTLTRALGADTQYF
TGCGCCAGCAGCCTCACACTGACCCGGGCCCTAGGGGCAGATACGCAGTATTTT
>TRBJ1-1|TRBV19|TRBD1|.
CASTRTGGFHTEAFF
TGTGCCAGTACCCGGACAGGGGGGTTTCACACTGAAGCTTTCTTT
>TRBJ1-1|TRBV13|.|.
CASRLLRERPEAFF
TGTGCCAGCAGACTCCTCAGGGAAAGGCCTGAAGCTTTCTTT
>TRBJ2-5|TRBV11-2|.|.
CASSEGREVTQYF
TGTGCCAGCAGCGAGGGACGAGAGGTAACCCAGTACTTC
>TRBJ1-4|TRBV2|TRBD1|.
CASSSDRGFGKLFF
TGTGCCAGCAGCTCAGACAGGGGATTCGGAAAACTGTTTTTT